This is a list of T cell receptor beta chains from one sample in a study of radiotherapy plus CTLA-4 blockade in lung cancer. Sequencing was performed with immunoSEQ multiplex PCR; in TCRdb, only in-frame clones are kept and a portion is missing. The table records 65,000 to 95,000 clones, around 87% of them present only once. The sequences come from peripheral blood, collected from a patient treated with radiotherapy plus ipilimumab. These TCRs come from a human donor with non-small cell lung cancer that progressed on radiotherapy plus ipilimumab. The CDR3 runs from the conserved cysteine through the conserved F or W. The D gene is left open where the match is weak. Size is omitted from some rows. Given values are once, few, many or a class for expanded clones.

j_gene	abundance	v_gene	d_gene	CDR3aa	CDR3nt
TRBJ2-5	.	TRBV25-1	TRBD1	CASSVPQVGTAASETQYF	TGTGCCAGCAGTGTCCCTCAAGTGGGGACAGCAGCATCAGAGACCCAGTACTTC
TRBJ2-6	.	TRBV7-3	TRBD2	CASSLKAVAGLDASGANVLTF	TGTGCCAGCAGCTTAAAGGCAGTAGCGGGACTAGACGCCTCTGGGGCCAACGTCCTGACTTTC
TRBJ2-1	.	TRBV5-1	TRBD2	CASSLGASGRGEQFF	TGCGCCAGCAGCTTGGGGGCTAGCGGGAGGGGTGAGCAGTTCTTC
TRBJ2-7	.	TRBV5-6	TRBD2	CASSLVLLAGGYEQYF	TGTGCCAGCAGCTTGGTGCTACTAGCGGGTGGGTACGAGCAGTACTTC
TRBJ2-7	.	TRBV13	.	CASSFNGQSSYEQYF	TGTGCCAGCAGCTTTAACGGACAAAGCTCCTACGAGCAGTACTTC
TRBJ1-2	few	TRBV7-3	.	CASSLGRDYGYTF	TGTGCCAGCAGCTTAGGACGGGACTATGGCTACACCTTC
TRBJ1-5	.	TRBV6-5	TRBD1	CASRQGFNQPQHF	TGTGCCAGCAGACAGGGGTTCAATCAGCCCCAGCATTTT
TRBJ2-7	once	TRBV6-5	.	CASSYRDFSSYEQYF	TGTGCCAGCAGTTACCGAGACTTCAGCTCCTACGAGCAGTACTTC
TRBJ1-1	once	TRBV6-6	TRBD1	CASSYLGGSRTEAFF	TGTGCCAGCAGTTACTTAGGGGGCAGTCGGACTGAAGCTTTCTTT
TRBJ2-3	.	TRBV7-9	TRBD2	CASSPQTSGRASGDTQYF	TGTGCCAGCAGCCCACAGACTAGCGGGAGGGCCAGTGGGGATACGCAGTATTTT
TRBJ2-1	.	TRBV11-3	TRBD2	CASSTGLAGMRRDEQFF	TGTGCCAGCAGCACCGGACTAGCGGGTATGCGTCGGGATGAGCAGTTCTTC
TRBJ2-5	.	TRBV29-1	.	CSVEGLETQYF	TGCAGCGTTGAGGGGCTGGAGACCCAGTACTTC
TRBJ2-2	.	TRBV5-1	TRBD1	CASSPTGAGELFF	TGCGCCAGCAGCCCGACAGGGGCCGGGGAGCTGTTTTTT
TRBJ1-2	.	TRBV7-6	.	CASSSGGDGYGYTF	TGTGCCAGCAGCTCCGGTGGGGATGGCTATGGCTACACCTTC
TRBJ2-3	.	TRBV28	TRBD1	CASSFHGAGQGTDTQYF	TGTGCCAGCAGTTTCCACGGCGCCGGACAGGGGACAGATACGCAGTATTTT
TRBJ2-2	.	TRBV6-5	.	CASSFFGTGELFF	TGTGCCAGCAGTTTTTTCGGCACCGGGGAGCTGTTTTTT
TRBJ1-4	.	TRBV5-6	.	CASSTIGLNEKLFF	TGTGCCAGCAGCACGATTGGCTTAAATGAAAAACTGTTTTTT
TRBJ2-1	.	TRBV19	TRBD2	CASRTSGRNEQFF	TGTGCCAGTAGGACTAGCGGGAGAAATGAGCAGTTCTTC
TRBJ2-1	.	TRBV27	TRBD2	CASSRGGGRTNEQFF	TGTGCCAGCAGTCGGGGAGGCGGGAGAACAAATGAGCAGTTCTTC
TRBJ2-5	once	TRBV5-1	TRBD2	CASSLAWTSGVQETQYF	TGCGCCAGCAGCTTGGCTTGGACTAGCGGGGTCCAAGAGACCCAGTACTTC